This T cell receptor beta chain is drawn from a study of blood T cell repertoires in COVID-19. Overall study: From T cells, B-cell-depleted T cells, or PBMCs came the material, which was cDNA or gDNA.

Assay used: immunoSEQ multiplex PCR; TCRdb lists only in-frame clones, some missing. The data contain about 120,000 clones, 80% to 90% of them singletons. V was pared by 2 bases and J by 3 bases, with 8 bases between. The CDR3 length is 14 residues. Germline CDR1 is KGHSH and CDR2 is LQKENI. This TCR derives from a man between 65 and 80 years old with active or convalescent COVID-19. Material: peripheral blood. J is TRBJ1-5 and V is TRBV18; the D is unclear. The CDR3 here is CASSPSRYNQPQHF. The CDR3 DNA reads as TGTGCCAGCTCACCAAGCAGGTACAATCAGCCCCAGCATTTT.